The source of this T cell receptor beta chain is a study of identical twins (dated by TCRdb to the mid-2010s). For context, the study as a whole: TCR alpha and beta repertoires from monozygotic twins, unrelated adults of various ages and cord blood were deep-sequenced to test whether fetal clonotypes persist. To rule out contamination, replicate twin experiments were performed at different times with different library preparation protocols.

This clonotype was seen a handful of times. Its antigen remains unidentified. No per-base quality is available; no much larger clone lies one base away. Every donor in the study was a healthy Caucasian. Three unrelated non-twin adults were additionally sequenced: a male aged 18 to 30, a male aged 50 to 60 and a female aged 50 to 60. Miltenyi CD45RO+ enrichment and human naive T-cell isolation kits were used to isolate memory (CD45RO+) and naive T cells from PBMC. Library construction relied on 5' RACE. The sequencer was an Illumina HiSeq 2000. Template switching added a universal primer binding site, and the final cDNA carried a unique molecular identifier that allowed TCR cDNA molecules to be counted accurately. First-strand cDNA for TCR alpha and beta chains was synthesized from specific primers in the conserved constant-segment region. Each cDNA library was double barcoded, with a SMART-Mk sample barcode plus Illumina barcodes, to control for contamination. Two successive PCR steps introduced TruSeq adapter sequences along with Illumina sample barcodes. The TCR alpha and beta cDNA libraries were sequenced on the Illumina HiSeq platform using custom primers. The original methods were these. Unique molecular identifiers were extracted from raw reads with MiGEC, and CDR3 positions were determined with MiXCR. Recombination models were inferred per individual with the repgenHMM and IGoR tools using an EM algorithm. The tcR package in R was used for shared clonotype analysis, with sharing normalized by the product of cloneset sizes. Out-of-frame nonproductive sequences were analyzed to study raw recombination free of thymic and clonal selection effects. TCRdb applied fastp at Q25 and MiXCR to the public reads, then kept only in-frame beta chains. For every CDR3 protein sequence, its rows merge into one entry that carries the most common genes and DNA. TCRdb, rather than the study authors, made the V and J calls. The sample yields 400,000 to 500,000 distinct CDR3 sequences; 15% to 20% were counted once. The ten most abundant clones make up roughly an eighth of the sample.

The CDR3 runs 13 residues from the cysteine to the phenylalanine. The sequence is cut down to CDR3 DNA, 39 bases in frame from base 1. V loses 6 bases of germline sequence and J loses 10 bases, and the interval between the two ends is 18 bases. Here is what the overall study found, with its caveats: In monozygotic twins, recombination models systematically underestimated out-of-frame TCR alpha sharing, but the models matched the sharing seen between unrelated individuals. Invariant T cells such as MAIT and iNKT could partly confound zero-insertion analyses, though diverse VJ usage argued against this for most clonotypes. Because the same donors could not be followed over many years, the conclusions depended on cross-sectional statistical analysis. Abundant cord blood beta clonotypes carried fewer insertions; young adult naive repertoires showed a weaker similar trend, while memory repertoires showed none. Excess twin sharing in beta out-of-frame sequences was weaker because fewer shared sequences lowered the signal-to-noise ratio. Compared with coincidental sharing between unrelated individuals, out-of-frame TCR alpha sequences shared between twins had an excess of sequences with low generation probability.

This sequence was found in a man in his forties or fifties in good health. Sample: naive T cells sorted from blood. According to the study, the label for this sample's cell subset or site signals: cells isolated with a human naive T-cell isolation kit. Here the chain combines TRBV12-3 or TRBV12-4 and TRBJ1-1, with TRBD1 tentatively as D gene (6 bases match). The CDR3 protein is CASSSGAPGVAFF. The bases read TGTGCCAGCAGCTCAGGGGCGCCGGGTGTAGCTTTCTTT.